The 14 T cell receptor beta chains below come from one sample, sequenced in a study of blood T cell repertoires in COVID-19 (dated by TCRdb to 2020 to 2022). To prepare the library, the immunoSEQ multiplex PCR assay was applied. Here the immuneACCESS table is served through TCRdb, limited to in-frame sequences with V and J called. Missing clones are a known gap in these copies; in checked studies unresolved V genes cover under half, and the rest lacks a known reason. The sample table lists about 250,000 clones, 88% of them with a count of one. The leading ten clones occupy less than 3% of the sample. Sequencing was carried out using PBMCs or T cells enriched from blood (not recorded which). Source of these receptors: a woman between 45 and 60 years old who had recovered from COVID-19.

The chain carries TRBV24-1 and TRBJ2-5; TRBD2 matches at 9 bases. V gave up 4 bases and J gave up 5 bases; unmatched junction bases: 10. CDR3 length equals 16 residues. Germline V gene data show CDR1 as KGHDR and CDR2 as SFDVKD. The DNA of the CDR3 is TGTGCCACCAGTGACTCAAGGCTAGCGGGAAAGGAGACCCAGTACTTC. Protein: CATSDSRLAGKETQYF.

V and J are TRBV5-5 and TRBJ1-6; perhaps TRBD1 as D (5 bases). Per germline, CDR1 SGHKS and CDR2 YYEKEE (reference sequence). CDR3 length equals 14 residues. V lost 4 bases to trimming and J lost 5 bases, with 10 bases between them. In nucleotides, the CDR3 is TGTGCCAGCAGCCGCAGGGAAAATAATTCACCCCTCCACTTT. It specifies CASSRRENNSPLHF.

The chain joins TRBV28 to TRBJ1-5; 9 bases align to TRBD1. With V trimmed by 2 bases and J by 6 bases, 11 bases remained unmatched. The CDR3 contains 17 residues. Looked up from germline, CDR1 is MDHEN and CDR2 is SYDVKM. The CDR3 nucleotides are TGTGCCAGCAGTTTACTGCCCCTCACAGGGGGCGGTCAGCCCCAGCATTTT. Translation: CASSLLPLTGGGQPQHF.

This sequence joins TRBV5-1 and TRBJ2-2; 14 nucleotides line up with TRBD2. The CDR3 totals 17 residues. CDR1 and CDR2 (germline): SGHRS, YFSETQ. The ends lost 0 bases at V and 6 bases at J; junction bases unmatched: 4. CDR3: CASSLGLTSGRAGELFF. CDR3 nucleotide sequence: TGCGCCAGCAGCTTGGGCCTGACTAGCGGGAGGGCCGGGGAGCTGTTTTTT.

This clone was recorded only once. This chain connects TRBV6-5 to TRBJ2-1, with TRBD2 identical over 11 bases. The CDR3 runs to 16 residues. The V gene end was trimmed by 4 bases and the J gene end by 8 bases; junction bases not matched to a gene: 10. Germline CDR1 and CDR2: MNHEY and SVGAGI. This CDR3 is CASSSPTSGAFHEQFF. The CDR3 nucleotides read TGTGCCAGCAGTTCACCGACTAGCGGGGCGTTCCATGAGCAGTTCTTC.

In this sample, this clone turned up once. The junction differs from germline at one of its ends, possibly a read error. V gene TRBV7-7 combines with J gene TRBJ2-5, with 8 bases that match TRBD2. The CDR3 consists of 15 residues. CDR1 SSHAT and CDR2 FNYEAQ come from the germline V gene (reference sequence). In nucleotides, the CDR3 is TGTGCTAGCAGCGGCCGGGGGGGTGTTGAAGAGACCCAGTACTTC. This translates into CASSGRGGVEETQYF.

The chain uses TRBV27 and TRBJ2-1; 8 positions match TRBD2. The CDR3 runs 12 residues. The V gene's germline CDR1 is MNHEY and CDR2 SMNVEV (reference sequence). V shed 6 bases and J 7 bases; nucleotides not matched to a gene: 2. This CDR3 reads CASSPGGNEQFF. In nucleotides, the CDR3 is TGTGCCAGCAGCCCGGGGGGGAATGAGCAGTTCTTC.

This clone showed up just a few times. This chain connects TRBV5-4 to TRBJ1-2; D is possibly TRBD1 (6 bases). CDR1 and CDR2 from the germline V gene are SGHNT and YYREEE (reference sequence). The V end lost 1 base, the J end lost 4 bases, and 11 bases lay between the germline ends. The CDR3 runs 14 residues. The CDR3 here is CASSLNRDLYGYTF. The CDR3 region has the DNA TGTGCCAGCAGCTTGAACAGGGATCTCTATGGCTACACCTTC.

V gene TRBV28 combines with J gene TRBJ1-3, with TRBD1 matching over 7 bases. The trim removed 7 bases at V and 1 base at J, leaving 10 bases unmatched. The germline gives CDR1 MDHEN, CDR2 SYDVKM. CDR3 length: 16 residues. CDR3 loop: CASNPGGTASGNTIYF. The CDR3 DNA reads TGTGCCAGCAACCCAGGGGGGACAGCTTCTGGAAACACCATATATTTT.

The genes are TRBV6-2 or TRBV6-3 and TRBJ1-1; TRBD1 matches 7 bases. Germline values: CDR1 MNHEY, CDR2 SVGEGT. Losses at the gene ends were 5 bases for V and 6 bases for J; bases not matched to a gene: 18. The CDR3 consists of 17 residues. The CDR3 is CASSPGTARRWVAEAFF. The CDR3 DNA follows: TGTGCCAGCAGTCCGGGGACAGCCCGCCGGTGGGTCGCTGAAGCTTTCTTT.

For the CDR3, the DNA is TGTGCCAGCAGCTGGGACACCTCCTACGAGCAGTACTTC. Residues: CASSWDTSYEQYF. V gene TRBV11-2 combines with J gene TRBJ2-7, with a weak D call TRBD1 (6 bases). Trimming stripped 4 bases from V and 0 bases from J, with 7 bases between. CDR1 and CDR2 (germline): SGHAT, FQNNGV. This CDR3 has 13 residues.

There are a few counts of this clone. For the CDR3, the DNA is TGTGCCTGGAGTGTACGGGGAAATGAGCAGTTCTTC. Amino acids: CAWSVRGNEQFF. The V gene is TRBV30, the J gene TRBJ2-1, with a weak D call TRBD2 (5 bases). The ends were cut back, 0 bases at V and 7 bases at J, with 7 bases in the middle. Germline V gives CDR1 GTSNPN, CDR2 SVGIG (reference sequence). The CDR3 covers 12 residues.

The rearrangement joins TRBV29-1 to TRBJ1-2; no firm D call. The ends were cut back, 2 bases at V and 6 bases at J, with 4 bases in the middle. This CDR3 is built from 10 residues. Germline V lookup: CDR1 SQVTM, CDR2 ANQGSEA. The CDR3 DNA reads TGCAGCGTTGAACGGGATGGCTACACCTTC. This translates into CSVERDGYTF.

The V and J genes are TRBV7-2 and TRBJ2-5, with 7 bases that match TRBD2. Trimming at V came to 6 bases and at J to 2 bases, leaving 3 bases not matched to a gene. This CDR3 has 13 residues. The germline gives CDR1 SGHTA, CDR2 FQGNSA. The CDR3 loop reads CASRLGGQETQYF. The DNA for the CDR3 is TGTGCCAGCAGATTGGGAGGGCAAGAGACCCAGTACTTC.